This T cell receptor beta chain originates from a study of cytomegalovirus exposure and HLA in healthy donors (dated by TCRdb to the late 2010s). With respect to the entire study: In an earlier analysis of 587 of the donors, roughly 300 Gb of sequence data and about 110 million unique TCR beta sequences from 150 million to 200 million T cells were reported. Approximately 300 gigabases of sequencing data and 70 million to 95 million unique TCR sequences made up an early release that covered 500 to 700 HLA-typed donors. Of the roughly 400 genotyped donors, approximately 80% were placed in the genetic ancestry cluster associated with self-reported Caucasian donors. The study was designed to test whether signatures of past pathogen exposure could be identified by cataloging public T cell receptors. The study used immunosequencing to profile the T cell repertoires of 600 to 850 subjects and linked those repertoires to cytomegalovirus serostatus. A separate validation cohort of 90 to 150 different subjects was used in addition to the roughly 700-subject first cohort. To predict cytomegalovirus infection status, the study combined high-throughput TCR immunosequencing, statistical association of individual TCRs with disease status, and machine learning. To study patterns of TCR occurrence, a later analysis re-analyzed previously published TCR beta repertoires from around 670 donors and added high-resolution HLA genotyping. Rather than drawing on any new phenotypic data, the later analysis identified candidate immune exposures from TCR beta sequences and the way those sequences occurred across donors. An earlier analysis of some 500 of the donors used high-throughput TCR beta sequencing to judge whether each TCR beta V gene segment behaved as functional or pseudogenic. Donor age, sex, ethnicity and CMV serostatus were compiled alongside the repertoire data. In a later genetic analysis, genome-wide SNP genotypes for about three fifths of the 666 donors were used, and that subset was treated as a discovery cohort. Every discovery cohort repertoire had been produced on one sequencing platform. HLA typing included class I and class II loci at four-digit resolution. The number of typed donors differed by locus: 629-630 for A, B, C, DRB1 and DQB1; some 500 for DQA1; 606 for DPA1; and roughly 450 for DPB1. A handful of DR-DQ haplotypes were handled as single units for association and clustering because linkage in the cohort was strong. On average, 235,054 unique TCR beta nucleotide sequences were sequenced per donor among 350 to 400 genotyped donors of the cohort, with about 19% of those sequences being non-productive. The investigation overall reported the following: The study gave a list of about 150 TCR beta chains associated with cytomegalovirus. Broadly in line with IMGT annotations, most TCR beta V segments showed up in productive rearrangements about 90% or about 30% of the time in an earlier analysis of a few hundred of the donors. A cluster of highly shared sequence variants was judged likely to represent a technical artifact of the sequencing pipeline. In a later genetic analysis, a missense DCLRE1C variant was associated with V-gene and J-gene trimming of TCR beta chains, and the association was replicated in an independent cohort. Presence/absence analyses assumed roughly uniform sequencing depth across donors, an assumption that may not hold. Compared with equally common non-associated chains, HLA-associated TCR beta chains in a later analysis were more clonally expanded and had lower generation probabilities. The classifier was reported to diagnose cytomegalovirus status with high specificity and sensitivity in both the original and validation cohorts. Because some donors lacked HLA typing at each locus, the association tests relied only on the typed subset. This cohort had only TCR beta chains sequenced, and the lack of alpha or paired-chain data limited which features could be detected. Approximately 16 rarely observed V segments, including chromosome 9 orphons, were excluded from the earlier analysis of approximately 500 of the donors because counts were too low. Specific HLA alleles were associated with over 15,000 TCR beta sequences at a false discovery rate of 0.05 in a later analysis. A further reported finding was that TCR beta sequences accurately predicted the HLA-A and HLA-B alleles for most subjects in the first cohort. Most TCR sequences were observed very rarely across donors, whereas some public TCRs were present in many individuals. Several of the top co-occurrence clusters appeared to be linked to parvovirus B19, influenza, CMV and Epstein-Barr virus, according to a later analysis. A later analysis found that TCR association rates varied across HLA loci, with DRB1 alleles showing the most associated TCRs and HLA-C alleles the fewest. Correlated functional status among segregating V segments might reflect linkage disequilibrium, but an unknown experimental factor could not be ruled out. Strong co-occurrence of HLA alleles, especially DR and DQ, made assigning TCR associations to individual alleles difficult. According to the authors, the approach could potentially be generalized to other disease states and immunological phenotypes. In vitro tests confirmed that a few of the cytomegalovirus-associated TCR beta chains recognize cytomegalovirus antigens. The 87-base-pair reads could not distinguish some IMGT-functional V segments, including TRBV6-2 and TRBV6-3, so those segments were excluded. According to a later genetic analysis, donors in an Asian-associated ancestry cluster had fewer N-insertions in productive TCRs than the roughly 670-donor mean. According to a later analysis, most CMV-associated TCR beta chains appeared to be HLA-restricted, and the HLA associations seemed to be driven largely by CMV exposure. For the cohort, immune exposure information was limited to CMV serostatus.

In regard to this clone: Its antigen remains unidentified. No quality values exist for individual bases; no much larger clone is one base distant.

The method behind the library was the immunoSEQ multiplex PCR assay. A mixture of 60 forward primers for TCR Vbeta segments and 13 reverse primers for TCR Jbeta segments was used in the multiplex PCR. The CDR3 region of rearranged TCR beta genes was amplified from genomic DNA with a multiplex PCR assay. On the Illumina HiSeq System, the amplified TCR beta libraries were sequenced as 87-base-pair reads. The original methods were these. Across the 700 or so repertoires, a later analysis counted 60 million to 90 million unique TCR beta chains, roughly 11 million of which were shared by at least two donors. Raw reads were error-corrected and collapsed into unique sequences by a nearest-neighbor algorithm in which closely related sequences were merged to remove PCR and sequencing errors. Alignment of CDR3 sequences to IMGT reference sequences was used to assign V, D and J gene segments. For a sequence to be retained, a match of at least six nucleotides was required to both a V gene segment and a J gene segment. A rearrangement was called productive if the CDR3 had no stop codons and remained in frame with V and J, and every other rearrangement was called non-productive. CDR3 was defined by IMGT convention, running from the second conserved V-encoded cysteine to the conserved J-encoded phenylalanine. Sequences without an unambiguous match to a single V gene segment were excluded from the earlier analysis of 587 of the donors. An earlier analysis of roughly 590 of the donors called V segments functional above 56.7% productive rearrangements and segregating when the between-donor standard deviation exceeded 5%. A statistical classification framework was developed to diagnose cytomegalovirus status using the catalog of TCR beta chain sequences. In a later analysis, V and J genes were assigned by comparing TCR nucleotide sequences against IMGT/GENE-DB human TR gene sequences. Using the TCRdist pipeline, a later analysis assigned CDR3 sequences along with most-parsimonious VDJ recombination scenarios. In a later analysis, each TCR beta chain was defined by its CDR3 amino acid sequence together with its V-gene family, and reads without a unique V-gene family were excluded. A later analysis removed several hundred highly shared, low-generation-probability nucleotide sequences to deal with suspected cross-contamination and a sequencing artifact. For each public chain, a later analysis derived a clonal expansion index from normalized ranks of inferred template counts within each repertoire. Generation probabilities in a later analysis came from a VDJ recombination model fitted to out-of-frame rearrangements, and those results were checked against IGoR. In a later analysis, hypergeometric tests were used to score TCR-TCR, TCR-HLA and TCR-CMV co-occurrence, with a repertoire-size bias correction applied to TCR pairs. To estimate false discovery rates, a later analysis permuted the HLA or CMV assignments 20 times. A later analysis grouped co-occurring TCRs with DBSCAN, adding TCRdist sequence similarity when clustering within HLA-allele-positive subsets. For co-occurrence clustering, repertoires with fewer than 30,000 or more than 120,000 public chains were excluded, along with five repertoires with anomalous nucleotide sharing. TCRdb holds this immuneACCESS table with in-frame rearrangements only. Some clones are missing; in checked studies, unresolved V genes explain under half, and the rest has no known cause. V, J and clone size derive from that table, while D and trimming were established from the DNA sequence. This sample is represented by around 150,000 clones; less than 85% of them were singletons. The top ten clonotypes cover roughly 1.4% of the sample.

Ends trimmed: V by 5 bases, J by 10 bases; bases unmatched to a gene: 12. The germline V gene provides CDR1 SGHDT and CDR2 YYEEEE. The CDR3 measures 14 amino acids from cysteine to phenylalanine. CDR3 DNA is the only sequence kept; it has 42 bases, read in frame from the first base. The cohort was made up of 650 to 700 healthy bone marrow donors. At the time of sampling, every cohort member was nominally healthy, though immune exposures that went unrecorded were likely present. The donor was CMV seronegative and belonged to the group of 352 seronegative cohort members. A peripheral blood sample was provided by each donor, and peripheral blood mononuclear cells were used for TCR beta sequencing. Genomic DNA extraction from the blood cell samples was performed with the Qiagen DNeasy Blood Extraction Kit.

The source is a man aged 40-50 years in good health and CMV-seronegative. Sequenced: PBMCs. The chain is assembled from TRBV5-6 and TRBJ2-1; 7 central bases correspond to TRBD1. The sequenced DNA is TGTGCCAGCAGGGGACAGTGGATGGCAGGAGAGCAGTTCTTC. This translates into CASRGQWMAGEQFF.